This T cell receptor (beta chain) is from a study of blood T cells in healthy people across ages. A second PCR of 7 to 11 cycles used a sample-barcoded 5' primer and a J-beta primer mix. TCRdb recomputed calls from the 5' RACE reads with MiXCR, one row per CDR3 protein. This sample has 380,000 or so distinct CDR3 sequences, with approximately 51% found just once. CDR3 length: 16 residues. Per the germline V gene, CDR1 is KGHDR and CDR2 is SFDVKD. The J segment lost 4 bases and the V segment lost 0 bases, leaving 5 bases of the junction unmatched. This chain uses TRBV24-1 with TRBJ2-5; 9 nucleotides line up with TRBD2. Specimen: blood. The origin of this receptor is a man in his 60s in good health. The CDR3 sequence: CATSDLGAGGGETQYF. The CDR3 region has the DNA TGTGCCACCAGTGATTTGGGAGCGGGAGGTGGAGAGACCCAGTACTTC.